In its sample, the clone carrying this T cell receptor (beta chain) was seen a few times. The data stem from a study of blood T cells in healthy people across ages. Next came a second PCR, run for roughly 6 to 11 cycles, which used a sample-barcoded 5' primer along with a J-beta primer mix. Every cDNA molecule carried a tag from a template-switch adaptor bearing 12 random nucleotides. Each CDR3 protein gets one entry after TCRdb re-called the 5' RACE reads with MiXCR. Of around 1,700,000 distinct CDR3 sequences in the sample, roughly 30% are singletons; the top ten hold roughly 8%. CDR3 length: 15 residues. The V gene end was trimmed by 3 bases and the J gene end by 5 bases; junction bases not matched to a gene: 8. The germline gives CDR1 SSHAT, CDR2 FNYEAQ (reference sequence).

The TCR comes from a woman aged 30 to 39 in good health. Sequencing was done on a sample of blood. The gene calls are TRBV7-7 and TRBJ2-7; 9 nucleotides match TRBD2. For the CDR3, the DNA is TGTGCCAGCAGCTTTTCACCCGGGACTAGCAACGAGCAGTACTTC. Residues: CASSFSPGTSNEQYF. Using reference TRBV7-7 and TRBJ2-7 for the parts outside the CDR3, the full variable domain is GAGVSQSPRYKVTKRGQDVTLRCDPISSHATLYWYQQALGQGPEFLTYFNYEAQPDKSGLPSDRFSAERPEGSISTLTIQRTEQRDSAMYRCASSFSPGTSNEQYFGPGTRLTVT.